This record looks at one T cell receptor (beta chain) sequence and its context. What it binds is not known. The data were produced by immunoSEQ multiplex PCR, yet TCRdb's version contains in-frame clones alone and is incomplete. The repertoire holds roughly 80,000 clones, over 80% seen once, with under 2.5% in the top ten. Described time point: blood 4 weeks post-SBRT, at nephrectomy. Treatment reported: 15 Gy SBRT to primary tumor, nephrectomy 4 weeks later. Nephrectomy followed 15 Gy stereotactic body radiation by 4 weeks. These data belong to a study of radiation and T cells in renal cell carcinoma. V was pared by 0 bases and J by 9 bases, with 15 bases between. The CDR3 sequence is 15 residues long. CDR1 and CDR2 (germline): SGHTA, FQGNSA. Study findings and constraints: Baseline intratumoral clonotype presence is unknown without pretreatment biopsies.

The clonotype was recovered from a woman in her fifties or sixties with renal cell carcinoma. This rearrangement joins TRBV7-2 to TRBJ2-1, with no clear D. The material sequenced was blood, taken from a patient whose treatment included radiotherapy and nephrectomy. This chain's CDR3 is CASSLAGGEVSEQFF. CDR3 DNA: TGTGCCAGCAGCTTAGCGGGCGGCGAGGTGAGTGAGCAGTTCTTC.